This T cell receptor (beta chain) is from a study of T-cell reconstitution after alpha-beta-depleted transplantation in children. This clonotype occurred many times. The antigen is undetermined. Unique molecular identifiers were incorporated when the TCRbeta library was constructed. TCRdb reanalysed the PCR reads using MiXCR and keeps one entry per CDR3 protein. The sample consists of 280,000 or so distinct CDR3 sequences, 11% of them appearing once. Points from the study as a whole: T-cell numbers and diversity, one year after transplant, stemmed largely from T cells that were newly produced.

The length of the CDR3 is 14 residues. Trimming at V came to 6 bases and at J to 0 bases, leaving 4 bases not matched to a gene. Germline CDR1 reads DFQATT; CDR2 reads SNEGSKA (reference sequence). The genes are TRBV20-1 and TRBJ2-7, with TRBD2 identical over 11 bases. This specimen consisted of peripheral blood, obtained 180 days after TCRalphabeta/CD19-depleted stem cell transplant. This clonotype originated in a male patient aged 2-9 years who had a stem cell transplant for chronic granulomatous disease, so the T cells may come from the graft donor. CDR3 protein: CSAPGLAVSYEQYF. CDR3 DNA sequence: TGCAGTGCCCCGGGACTAGCGGTCTCCTACGAGCAGTACTTC.